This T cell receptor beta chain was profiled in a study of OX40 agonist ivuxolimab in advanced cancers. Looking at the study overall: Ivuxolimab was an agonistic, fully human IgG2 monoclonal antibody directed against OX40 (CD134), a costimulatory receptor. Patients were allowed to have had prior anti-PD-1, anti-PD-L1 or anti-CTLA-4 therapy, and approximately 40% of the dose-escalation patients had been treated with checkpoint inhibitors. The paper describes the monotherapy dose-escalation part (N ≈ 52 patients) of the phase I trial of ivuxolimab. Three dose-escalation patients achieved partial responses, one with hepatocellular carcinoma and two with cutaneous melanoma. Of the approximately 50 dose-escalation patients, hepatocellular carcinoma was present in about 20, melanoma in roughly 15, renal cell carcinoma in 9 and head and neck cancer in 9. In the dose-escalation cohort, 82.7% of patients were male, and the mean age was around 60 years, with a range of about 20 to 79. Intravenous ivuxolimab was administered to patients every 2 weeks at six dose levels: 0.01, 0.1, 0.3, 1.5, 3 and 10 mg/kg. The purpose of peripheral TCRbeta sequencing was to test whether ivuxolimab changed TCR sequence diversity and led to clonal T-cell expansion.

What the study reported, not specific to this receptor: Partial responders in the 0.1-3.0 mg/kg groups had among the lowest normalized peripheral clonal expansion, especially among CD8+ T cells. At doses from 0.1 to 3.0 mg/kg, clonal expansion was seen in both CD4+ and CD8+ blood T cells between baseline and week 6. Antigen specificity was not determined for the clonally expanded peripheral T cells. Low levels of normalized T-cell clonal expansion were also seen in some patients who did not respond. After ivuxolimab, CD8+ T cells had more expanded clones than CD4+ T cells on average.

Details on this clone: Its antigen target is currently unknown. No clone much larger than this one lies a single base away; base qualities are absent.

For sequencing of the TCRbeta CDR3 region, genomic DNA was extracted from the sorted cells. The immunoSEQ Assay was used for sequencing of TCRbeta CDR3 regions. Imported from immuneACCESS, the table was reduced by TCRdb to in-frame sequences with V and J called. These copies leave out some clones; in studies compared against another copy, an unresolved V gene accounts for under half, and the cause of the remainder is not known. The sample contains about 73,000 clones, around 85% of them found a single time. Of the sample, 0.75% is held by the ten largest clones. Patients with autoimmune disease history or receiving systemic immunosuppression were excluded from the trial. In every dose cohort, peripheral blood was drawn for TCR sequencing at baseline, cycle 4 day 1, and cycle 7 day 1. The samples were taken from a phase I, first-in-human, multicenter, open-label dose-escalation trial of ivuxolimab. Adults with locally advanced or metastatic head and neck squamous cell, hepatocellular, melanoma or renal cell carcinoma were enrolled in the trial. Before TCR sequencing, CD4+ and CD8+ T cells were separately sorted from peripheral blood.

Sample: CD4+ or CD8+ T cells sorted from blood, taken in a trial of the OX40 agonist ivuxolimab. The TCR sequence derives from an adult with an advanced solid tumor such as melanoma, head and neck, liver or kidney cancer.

The sequence in DNA is TGTGCCATCCGGGACAGGTCATCGGACGAGCAGTACTTC. It is translated as CAIRDRSSDEQYF. In this chain, TRBV10-3 is recombined with TRBJ2-7; 8 central nucleotides agree with TRBD1. CDR1 ENHRY and CDR2 SYGVKD were looked up in the germline V gene. The CDR3 measures 13 amino acids from cysteine to phenylalanine. Kept here is only the CDR3 DNA, which spans 39 bases and is read in frame from base 1. Trimming takes 8 bases off V and 5 bases off J; junction bases not matched to a gene: 8.